These T cell receptor beta chains were read from a single sample in a study of beta chain features in type 1 diabetes. Sequencing was performed with immunoSEQ multiplex PCR; in TCRdb, only in-frame clones are kept and a portion is missing. The repertoire includes 500,000 to 650,000 clones, roughly 12% of them detected once, and more than 0.1% sits in the top ten. The specimen was naive CD4+ T cells from blood. The receptor set was obtained from a man younger than 45 with type 1 diabetes. Both conserved end residues are part of each CDR3. A D gene is named only where the DNA matches it firmly. For some rows the clone size is stated as once, few or many, or as a class when expanded; others skip it.

D,J,size,length,V,CDR3,DNA
.,TRBJ2-2,few,17,TRBV5-5,CASSLAVGQQYTGELFF,TGTGCCAGCAGCTTGGCCGTCGGACAGCAGTACACCGGGGAGCTGTTTTTT
TRBD2,TRBJ2-1,.,18,TRBV9,CASSEQSGLAGEGNEQFF,TGTGCCAGCAGCGAACAGTCAGGACTAGCGGGGGAAGGGAATGAGCAGTTCTTC
.,TRBJ2-5,few,10,TRBV29-1,CSVEQDEQYF,TGCAGCGTTGAACAAGATGAGCAGTACTTC
.,TRBJ2-7,.,13,TRBV18,CASSLGAGNEQYF,TGTGCCAGCTCACTTGGGGCAGGGAACGAGCAGTACTTC
.,TRBJ2-7,few,17,TRBV21-1,CASSTRFGGLRSYEQYF,TGTGCCAGCAGCACGAGATTCGGTGGCCTCCGCTCCTACGAGCAGTACTTC
TRBD2,TRBJ2-3,few,15,TRBV25-1,CASKDTGGSTDTQYF,TGTGCCAGCAAAGACACGGGGGGGAGCACAGATACGCAGTATTTT
.,TRBJ1-4,.,14,TRBV2,CASTTLGVGEKLFF,TGTGCCAGCACCACCCTGGGGGTAGGTGAAAAACTGTTTTTT
.,TRBJ2-2,.,16,TRBV6-6,CASSYAGPKGTGELFF,TGTGCCAGCAGTTACGCGGGTCCAAAGGGCACCGGGGAGCTGTTTTTT
.,TRBJ2-5,.,15,TRBV9,CASSEGLRGQETQYF,TGTGCCAGCAGCGAGGGACTTAGGGGGCAAGAGACCCAGTACTTC
.,TRBJ1-6,.,12,TRBV7-2,CASRDPNSPLHF,TGTGCCAGCAGGGACCCTAATTCACCCCTCCACTTT
.,TRBJ2-1,few,12,TRBV6-6,CASSVDINEQFF,TGTGCCAGCAGCGTGGACATCAATGAGCAGTTCTTC
TRBD2,TRBJ2-1,.,15,TRBV7-2,CASSLPGGSYNEQFF,TGTGCCAGCAGCTTACCGGGGGGCTCCTACAATGAGCAGTTCTTC
.,TRBJ1-1,few,14,TRBV12-2,CASRLALRVLEAFF,TGTGCAAGTCGCTTAGCGCTCCGGGTCCTGGAAGCTTTCTTT
.,TRBJ2-3,.,13,TRBV7-9,CASSLDPTDTQYF,TGTGCCAGCAGCTTAGATCCGACAGATACGCAGTATTTT
.,TRBJ2-1,.,14,TRBV25-1,CASSDGAHYNEQFF,TGTGCCAGCAGCGACGGGGCACACTACAATGAGCAGTTCTTC
.,TRBJ2-3,.,14,TRBV7-2,CASSPTPLLGKQYF,TGTGCCAGCAGCCCCACCCCCCTTCTAGGAAAGCAGTATTTT
.,TRBJ2-7,.,14,TRBV2,CASMIDLKIYEQYF,TGTGCCAGCATGATAGATTTGAAAATCTACGAGCAGTACTTC
.,TRBJ2-7,few,11,TRBV29-1,CSINRNEEQYF,TGCAGCATTAACAGGAACGAGGAGCAGTACTTC
TRBD1,TRBJ1-1,few,12,TRBV6-1,CASGQVNTEAFF,TGTGCCAGCGGACAGGTGAACACTGAAGCTTTCTTT
.,TRBJ2-2,few,14,TRBV7-2,CASSLGTNTGELFF,TGTGCCAGCAGCCTCGGGACTAACACCGGGGAGCTGTTTTTT
.,TRBJ1-5,few,12,TRBV9,CASSVASQPQHF,TGTGCCAGCAGCGTAGCTAGTCAGCCCCAGCATTTT
.,TRBJ1-5,.,13,TRBV7-2,CASSLGGPQPQHF,TGTGCCAGCAGCTTAGGCGGCCCTCAGCCCCAGCATTTT
.,TRBJ1-1,few,14,TRBV7-9,CASSLQEVSTEAFF,TGTGCCAGCAGCTTACAGGAGGTTAGCACTGAAGCTTTCTTT
.,TRBJ1-2,few,12,TRBV28,CASSLVGYGYTF,TGTGCCAGCAGTTTAGTGGGCTATGGCTACACCTTC
TRBD2,TRBJ2-1,.,15,TRBV9,CASSVSLAGSDEQFF,TGTGCCAGCAGCGTAAGCCTAGCGGGGAGCGATGAGCAGTTCTTC
.,TRBJ2-7,few,14,TRBV2,CASSANPGSYEQYF,TGTGCCAGCAGTGCAAATCCAGGCTCCTACGAGCAGTACTTC
.,TRBJ1-1,.,14,TRBV4-1,CASSQEAFQAEAFF,TGCGCCAGCAGCCAAGAGGCGTTTCAGGCTGAAGCTTTCTTT
.,TRBJ1-1,.,14,TRBV7-2,CASSSRGGATEAFF,TGTGCCAGCAGCTCCCGCGGCGGCGCCACTGAAGCTTTCTTT
.,TRBJ1-5,few,14,TRBV5-4,CASSLMDSNQPQHF,TGTGCCAGCAGCTTGATGGACAGCAATCAGCCCCAGCATTTT
.,TRBJ2-5,few,14,TRBV5-1,CASSSGQSQETQYF,TGCGCCAGCAGCTCTGGACAGAGTCAAGAGACCCAGTACTTC
TRBD1,TRBJ2-7,.,14,TRBV18,CASSPPTGTNEQYF,TGTGCCAGCTCACCACCGACAGGGACCAACGAGCAGTACTTC
TRBD1,TRBJ1-3,.,17,TRBV10-3,CAIRTTGDGSSGNTIYF,TGTGCCATCAGGACTACAGGGGACGGGAGCTCTGGAAACACCATATATTTT
.,TRBJ1-5,once,13,TRBV7-2,CASSLISNQPQHF,TGTGCCAGCAGCTTAATAAGCAATCAGCCCCAGCATTTT
.,TRBJ1-5,.,17,TRBV7-2,CASSLTGTAYSNQPQHF,TGTGCCAGCAGCTTAACAGGGACCGCTTATAGCAATCAGCCCCAGCATTTT
.,TRBJ1-5,few,14,TRBV5-1,CASSLAGANQPQHF,TGCGCCAGCAGCTTGGCGGGGGCAAATCAGCCCCAGCATTTT
.,TRBJ1-2,few,16,TRBV4-3,CASSQDWDGNNYGYTF,TGCGCCAGCAGCCAAGATTGGGACGGGAATAACTATGGCTACACCTTC
TRBD2,TRBJ2-1,.,14,TRBV7-2,CASSIPFREGEQFF,TGTGCCAGCAGCATCCCCTTCAGGGAGGGTGAGCAGTTCTTC
TRBD2,TRBJ2-1,few,15,TRBV4-3,CASSPTSGGQNEQFF,TGCGCCAGCAGCCCGACTAGCGGGGGGCAAAATGAGCAGTTCTTC
TRBD1,TRBJ2-3,few,18,TRBV5-1,CASFRGRTGTSSTDTQYF,TGCGCCAGCTTCAGGGGAAGGACAGGGACGTCTAGCACAGATACGCAGTATTTT
.,TRBJ2-4,few,16,TRBV7-2,CASSPRWGRLKNIQYF,TGTGCCAGCAGCCCCCGGTGGGGGAGGCTCAAAAACATTCAGTACTTC
.,TRBJ1-6,.,14,TRBV27,CASAGRGGKSPLHF,TGTGCCAGCGCGGGGAGGGGAGGCAAATCACCCCTCCACTTT
.,TRBJ1-2,.,12,TRBV10-2,CASSGNGPGYTF,TGCGCCAGCAGTGGGAACGGCCCGGGCTACACCTTC
TRBD2,TRBJ2-5,.,18,TRBV9,CASSVATPGGGFQETQYF,TGTGCCAGCAGCGTAGCCACACCTGGCGGGGGATTCCAAGAGACCCAGTACTTC
TRBD2,TRBJ2-5,few,15,TRBV7-7,CASSFGLAGTETQYF,TGTGCTAGCAGCTTTGGACTAGCGGGGACGGAGACCCAGTACTTC
.,TRBJ1-2,few,12,TRBV29-1,CSVGGGAHGYTF,TGCAGCGTTGGAGGGGGAGCACATGGCTACACCTTC
TRBD2,TRBJ2-3,.,14,TRBV7-2,CASSSRGGPNTQYF,TGTGCCAGCAGCTCCCGGGGGGGGCCAAATACGCAGTATTTT
.,TRBJ2-2,few,17,TRBV4-1,CASSQGFRQGYTGELFF,TGCGCCAGCAGCCAAGGTTTTCGCCAGGGATACACCGGGGAGCTGTTTTTT
TRBD1,TRBJ1-5,.,13,TRBV11-2,CASSRGQGQPQHF,TGTGCCAGCAGCCGTGGACAGGGTCAGCCCCAGCATTTT
.,TRBJ2-7,few,12,TRBV7-9,CASSRTPNGQYF,TGTGCCAGCAGCCGCACGCCCAACGGGCAGTACTTC
.,TRBJ2-3,.,14,TRBV6-5,CASRWLTSTDTQYF,TGTGCCAGCAGGTGGCTGACTAGCACAGATACGCAGTATTTT
TRBD1,TRBJ2-1,few,17,TRBV28,CASSRPTGTGPGYEQFF,TGTGCCAGCAGTCGACCTACGGGGACAGGCCCTGGGTATGAGCAGTTCTTC
.,TRBJ2-3,once,15,TRBV6-5,CASTHGGGRADTQYF,TGTGCCAGCACCCACGGAGGGGGGCGAGCAGATACGCAGTATTTT
.,TRBJ1-1,.,14,TRBV7-2,CASSTLGLNTEAFF,TGTGCCAGCAGCACCTTAGGACTGAACACTGAAGCTTTCTTT
TRBD2,TRBJ2-1,few,15,TRBV6-1,CASSEVSSGINEQFF,TGTGCCAGCAGTGAAGTTTCCAGCGGGATCAATGAGCAGTTCTTC
.,TRBJ2-7,.,14,TRBV7-9,CASSHFGDFYEQYF,TGTGCCAGCAGCCATTTCGGGGATTTTTACGAGCAGTACTTC
.,TRBJ1-1,once,13,TRBV10-3,CAISESEGTEAFF,TGTGCCATCAGTGAGTCTGAGGGAACTGAAGCTTTCTTT
TRBD2,TRBJ2-5,.,17,TRBV11-2,CASSPRASGGRQETQYF,TGTGCCAGCAGCCCTAGGGCTAGCGGGGGCAGGCAAGAGACCCAGTACTTC
.,TRBJ2-5,.,15,TRBV6-5,CASSYSMLAKETQYF,TGTGCCAGCAGTTACTCGATGTTAGCGAAAGAGACCCAGTACTTC
TRBD1,TRBJ2-7,few,15,TRBV7-3,CASSSGTGGFYEQYF,TGTGCCAGCAGCTCCGGGACAGGGGGATTCTACGAGCAGTACTTC
TRBD1,TRBJ2-1,.,17,TRBV5-1,CASSLIPGTASYNEQFF,TGCGCCAGCAGCTTGATCCCAGGGACAGCCTCCTACAATGAGCAGTTCTTC